This note documents a single T cell receptor (beta chain) sequence. The antigen is not known. This specimen comes from a study of cytomegalovirus exposure and HLA in healthy donors. Points from the study as a whole: Altogether, 170 or so TCR beta chains were recorded as cytomegalovirus-associated. Most of the TCR beta V segments (in an earlier analysis) were productive either about 87% or about 30% of the time. Only CMV serostatus was available as immune exposure information. While the bulk of TCR sequences proved rare, some public TCRs turned up in many donors.

Vbeta (60) and Jbeta (13) primers were used in the PCR. TCRdb keeps only in-frame clones here, not all; method: immunoSEQ multiplex PCR. The sample includes about 79,000 clones, 65% to 75% of them seen just once. Sequenced material: PBMCs. The receptor comes from a man aged 35 to 55 in good health and CMV-seropositive.

The CDR3, as DNA: TGTGCCAGCAGCCCCCGAGGGGACAGGATCCTCGAGGGGACCCAGTACTTC. It translates to CASSPRGDRILEGTQYF. V and J are TRBV7-2 and TRBJ2-5; 8 nucleotides align to TRBD1. This CDR3 is built from 17 residues. Per germline, CDR1 SGHTA and CDR2 FQGNSA. The V and J ends lost 5 bases and 7 bases, in that order; junction bases with no gene match: 18.